The entry below describes one TCR beta chain. Its target is unknown. These data are taken from a study of monozygotic twins with inflammatory bowel disease. Broader study findings: Healthy co-twins had higher TCRbeta inverse Simpson diversity than their IBD twins. The analysis failed to separate different T cell subtypes.

The authors used about 3.5 ug of total RNA per TCR library. TCRdb processed the 5' RACE reads again and assigns one entry to each CDR3 protein, with no DNA. This sample contains approximately 45,000 distinct CDR3 sequences. This CDR3 comprises 15 residues. In germline, CDR1 is SGHAT, CDR2 FQNNGV. The rearrangement links TRBV11-2 to TRBJ2-7; TCRdb proposes TRBD1, but this gene call is untestable without DNA. This TCR was recovered from a human donor with ulcerative colitis or Crohn's disease, or a healthy co-twin of an affected twin (not recorded which). Sequenced sample: blood. CDR3 sequence reads: CASSAGTGSLYEQYF.